This T cell receptor (beta chain) was recovered during a study of T-cell memory formation after mild COVID-19 (dated by TCRdb to about 2021). In the study overall: TCR sequence clusters from the two donors were found to be largely donor specific. In a couple of donors, T-cell clones that expanded and contracted after mild COVID-19 were tracked by sequencing TCRalpha and TCRbeta repertoires over time. The cohort was made up of two young adult volunteers, one female and one male, who were previously healthy.

According to the germline V gene (reference sequence), CDR1 reads DFQATT and CDR2 reads SNEGSKA. The junction shows trimming of 6 bases on V and 0 bases on J, plus 11 bases between the germline ends. The CDR3 measures 13 amino acids from cysteine to phenylalanine. CDR3 DNA is the only sequence kept; it has 39 bases, read in frame from the first base. TCRdb shows the sequencer as Illumina NovaSeq 6000. Using 5'RACE with constant-segment primers, TCRalpha and TCRbeta cDNA libraries were constructed, with sample barcodes and unique molecular identifiers added in the process. RNA was extracted from every sample with Trizol reagent. Amplification of the libraries took two PCR steps, and the second step added a second sample barcode plus Illumina TruSeq adapters. Libraries were sequenced on an Illumina NovaSeq with 2 x 150 bp paired-end reads. On the study's bioinformatics: Reads were demultiplexed and collapsed into UMI-guided consensus sequences with migec v1.2.7. Using mixcr v2.1.11, UMI consensuses were aligned to TRA and TRB V and J templates and then assembled into clonotypes. A clonotype was counted as expanded or contracted only if both edgeR and NoisET called the change significant, with noise models trained on biological replicates. edgeR calls used a false discovery rate-adjusted p below 0.01 and a log2 fold-change threshold of 1. As an exploratory analysis of dynamics, max-normalized trajectories of the 1000 most abundant clonotypes were examined with PCA combined with hierarchical clustering. Separately sequenced CD4+ and CD8+ repertoires were used to assign the CD4 or CD8 phenotype of responding clones. The public reads were reanalyzed by TCRdb: fastp trimming at Q25, MiXCR alignment, in-frame beta chains only. Rows matching on CDR3 protein sequence are summarized as one entry with the most common DNA and genes. The authors' filters were not applied to this entry. The sample table holds 290,000 or so distinct CDR3 sequences, of which roughly a fifth were seen once. The top ten clones comprise more than 20% of the sample.

The study at large found these results: The second-wave clones that peaked on day 37 were not confirmed to be SARS-CoV-2 specific. Contracting CD4+ clones turned up mainly in the CM and EM memory subsets, whereas EMRA was where CD8+ clones were enriched. Only two mild cases were covered in the study, and larger cohorts including severe cases with pre-infection samples were considered necessary. The detection of some responding clones in pre-infection memory suggests that pre-existing cross-reactive memory T cells joined the SARS-CoV-2 response. Balanced CD4/CD8 phenotypes were observed for clones contracting from day 15 to 85, whereas a bias towards CD4+ was observed for a second wave of clones expanding from day 15 to 37.

Ficoll-Paque density gradient centrifugation was the method used to isolate PBMCs. With respect to this clonotype: Its antigen is still unknown. Per-base quality was not reported, and no clone a single base away is much larger than it.

The sequence was collected from a man between 18 and 35 years old who had mild COVID-19 (a few samples of this study predate the infection). The sample titles of this study are shuffled in the database, so cell type and time point are left out; the donor was told from shared clones. The chain uses TRBV20-1 and TRBJ1-1, and the D gene may be TRBD1, 5 bases matching. The sequenced sample consisted of PBMCs or a T cell subset sorted from them (not recorded which). The DNA sequence reads TGCAGTGCGACGGGACTGGTGAACACTGAAGCTTTCTTT. Its product reads: CSATGLVNTEAFF.